Sequencing of this TCR beta chain was carried out in a study of blood T cell repertoires in COVID-19. Study-level information: PBMCs, B-cell-depleted T cells, or T cells provided the cDNA or gDNA that made up the material.

Two negative PCRs, clearance, or symptom resolution were required of recovered Cohort 3 donors. Only one count was recorded for this clone. V lost 4 bases and J 2 bases, leaving 13 bases between the germline ends. The CDR3 has 15 residues. Germline CDR1 and CDR2: SGHRS and YFSETQ. The authors' processing: Reference gene primer amplification yielded estimated nucleated cell counts. The method was immunoSEQ multiplex PCR; TCRdb's version includes in-frame clones alone and lacks a portion of them. V, J and clone size were drawn from that table, and D and trimming were deduced from the DNA. Of 150,000 to 180,000 clones listed, 80% to 90% were seen once; the top ten hold more than 5.5%.

This chain connects TRBV5-1 to TRBJ2-1; maybe TRBD1 (5 bases). Source material: PBMCs or T cells enriched from blood (not recorded which). The TCR comes from a middle-aged man who had recovered from COVID-19. CDR3 bases: TGCGCCAGCAGCCAAGGCAGGGTCACCTACAATGAGCAGTTCTTC. It codes for CASSQGRVTYNEQFF. Full variable domain (remainder filled in from reference TRBV5-1 and TRBJ2-1): KAGVTQTPRYLIKTRGQQVTLSCSPISGHRSVSWYQQTPGQGLQFLFEYFSETQRNKGNFPGRFSGRQFSNSRSEMNVSTLELGDSALYLCASSQGRVTYNEQFFGPGTRLTVL.